Below, one TCR beta chain is given with its context. Random hexamers were used to reverse transcribe 0.5 to 1 ug of RNA. Via MiXCR, TCRdb re-called the immunoSEQ multiplex PCR reads, giving one row per CDR3 protein. The sample records approximately 54,000 distinct CDR3 sequences, 85% to 95% being singletons. The data were obtained in a study of CD8 T cells in Susac syndrome. At the level of the study: The sequenced Susac syndrome patients comprised five or six with active disease and roughly eight in remission.

This TCR came from a human donor with Susac syndrome. Material for sequencing was CD8+ T cells from PBMCs.

Here the CDR3 DNA reads TGCAGCGTGGTTCCGGTCTCCCGAGATACGCAGTATTTT. Translated, it gives CSVVPVSRDTQYF. The J gene is TRBJ2-3, the V gene TRBV29-1, with D unresolved. This CDR3 is 13 amino acids long. Germline values: CDR1 SQVTM, CDR2 ANQGSEA. Trimming cost V 6 bases and J 5 bases, with 15 bases left between them.